Only a few counts were recorded for the clone carrying this T cell receptor (beta chain). Its cognate antigen is unknown. Sorting with CD45RO/CCR7/CD25/CD127/CD95/CD27 yielded naive, central memory, regulatory and stem-like memory CD4+ cells. The record originates from a study of beta chain features in type 1 diabetes. Overall study findings and caveats: Patients showed naive, central memory and Treg TCRB repertoires that appeared more similar than those of healthy donors. In type 1 diabetes patients, VDJ junctions had fewer insertions; deletions at these junctions were more frequent. When Type 1 diabetes patients were examined, their TCRB CDR3s proved moderately but significantly shorter in all four CD4+ subsets. Using cDNA template may skew counts toward highly expressing activated cells.

Since all of the isolated RNA was reverse transcribed, expressed TCRB transcripts were what got sequenced. Method: immunoSEQ multiplex PCR; TCRdb's copy keeps in-frame clones and lacks some. The sample holds some 120,000 clones, roughly 17% seen once. Trimming left V 0 bases short and J 9 bases short, with 13 bases between. CDR3 size: 14 residues. Per the germline V gene, CDR1 is SGHDT and CDR2 is YYEEEE. This TCR was sampled from a man aged 18 to 29 with type 1 diabetes. The sample taken for sequencing was central memory CD4+ T cells from blood. V usage is TRBV5-6 and J usage is TRBJ1-5; D is undetermined. For the CDR3, the DNA is TGTGCCAGCAGCTTGGGAAGCGCCGTTGGGCCCCAGCATTTT. It translates to CASSLGSAVGPQHF.